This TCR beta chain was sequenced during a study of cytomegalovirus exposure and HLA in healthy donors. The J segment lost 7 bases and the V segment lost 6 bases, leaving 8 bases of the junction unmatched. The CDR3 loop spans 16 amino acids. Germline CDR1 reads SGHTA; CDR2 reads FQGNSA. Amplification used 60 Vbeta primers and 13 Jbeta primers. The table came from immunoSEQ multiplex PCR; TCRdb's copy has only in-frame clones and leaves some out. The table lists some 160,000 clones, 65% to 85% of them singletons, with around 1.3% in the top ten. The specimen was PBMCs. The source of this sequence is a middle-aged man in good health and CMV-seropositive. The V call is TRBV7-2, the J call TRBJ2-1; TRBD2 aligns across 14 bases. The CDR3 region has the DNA TGTGCCAGCAGGCATCCGGGACTAGCGGGAGTAAATGAGCAGTTCTTC. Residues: CASRHPGLAGVNEQFF.